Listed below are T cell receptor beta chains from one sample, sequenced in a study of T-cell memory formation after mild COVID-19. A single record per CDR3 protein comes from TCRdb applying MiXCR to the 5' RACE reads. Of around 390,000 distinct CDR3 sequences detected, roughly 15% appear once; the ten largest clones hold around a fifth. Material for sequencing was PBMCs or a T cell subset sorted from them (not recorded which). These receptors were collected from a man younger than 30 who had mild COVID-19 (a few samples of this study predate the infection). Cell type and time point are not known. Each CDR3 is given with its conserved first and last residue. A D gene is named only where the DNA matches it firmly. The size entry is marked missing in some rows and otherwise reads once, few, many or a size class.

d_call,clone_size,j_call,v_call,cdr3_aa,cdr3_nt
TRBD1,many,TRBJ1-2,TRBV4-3,CASSRKTGGTSYGYTF,TGCGCCAGCAGCCGTAAGACAGGGGGAACCTCCTATGGCTACACCTTC
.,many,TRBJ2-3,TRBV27,CASMALAKPDTQYF,TGTGCCAGCATGGCCCTAGCGAAGCCAGATACGCAGTATTTT
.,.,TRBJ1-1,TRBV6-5,CASSYRLGEEAFF,TGTGCCAGCAGTTACCGGTTAGGGGAAGAAGCTTTCTTT
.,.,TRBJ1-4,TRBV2,CASTGGRTTNEKLFF,TGTGCCAGCACCGGGGGAAGGACCACTAATGAAAAACTGTTTTTT
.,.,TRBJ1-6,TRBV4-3,CDSSTTFFPHLYSPLHF,TGCGACAGCAGTACCACTTTTTTTCCGCATTTATACTCACCCCTCCACTTT
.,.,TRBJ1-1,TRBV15,CATSSDRASEAFF,TGTGCCACCAGCAGCGACAGAGCCTCTGAAGCTTTCTTT
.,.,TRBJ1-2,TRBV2,CASSRGNGYGYTF,TGTGCCAGCAGTCGGGGAAACGGCTATGGCTACACCTTC
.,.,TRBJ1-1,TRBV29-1,CSVDRDRLSTEAFF,TGCAGCGTTGACCGAGACAGGTTGAGCACTGAAGCTTTCTTT
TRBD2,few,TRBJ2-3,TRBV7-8,CASSLGLLAGVSSTDTQYF,TGTGCCAGCAGCTTAGGTCTGTTAGCGGGGGTTTCTAGCACAGATACGCAGTATTTT
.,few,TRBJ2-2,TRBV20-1,CSALPPWGPGELFF,TGCAGTGCTCTCCCCCCGTGGGGCCCCGGGGAGCTGTTTTTT
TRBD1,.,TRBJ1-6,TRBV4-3,CASSQDADRASPLHF,TGCGCCAGCAGCCAAGACGCGGACAGGGCTTCACCCCTCCACTTT
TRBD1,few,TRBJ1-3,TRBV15,CASSTDRVTGNTIYF,TGTGCCTCCTCCACCGACAGGGTAACTGGAAACACCATATATTTT
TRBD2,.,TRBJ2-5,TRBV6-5,CATRRSGEETQYF,TGTGCCACACGGCGTAGCGGGGAGGAGACCCAGTACTTC
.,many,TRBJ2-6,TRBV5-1,CASSLEVVPGANVLTF,TGCGCCAGCAGCTTGGAGGTCGTGCCTGGGGCCAACGTCCTGACTTTC
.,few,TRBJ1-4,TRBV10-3,CAISEGPLSGATNEKLFF,TGTGCCATCAGTGAGGGGCCCTTGTCGGGGGCAACTAATGAAAAACTGTTTTTT
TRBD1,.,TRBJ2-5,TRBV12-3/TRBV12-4,CASSRDSSKETQYF,TGTGCCAGCAGCCGGGACAGTTCGAAAGAGACCCAGTACTTC
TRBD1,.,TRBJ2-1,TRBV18,CAGLPGQGVYNEQFF,TGTGCCGGCTTACCGGGACAGGGGGTCTACAATGAGCAGTTCTTC
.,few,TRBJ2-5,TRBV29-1,CSVGQRIQETQYF,TGCAGCGTGGGGCAGCGGATTCAAGAGACCCAGTACTTC
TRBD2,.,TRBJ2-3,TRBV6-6,CASSYSKTSGGASSTDTQYF,TGTGCCAGCAGTTACTCCAAGACTAGCGGGGGGGCCTCTAGCACAGATACGCAGTATTTT
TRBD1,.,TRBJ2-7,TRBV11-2,CASSADRESYEQYF,TGTGCCAGCAGCGCGGACAGGGAATCCTACGAGCAGTACTTC
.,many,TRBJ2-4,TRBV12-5,CASGLGTPAKNIQYF,TGTGCTAGTGGTTTAGGGACTCCAGCCAAAAACATTCAGTACTTC
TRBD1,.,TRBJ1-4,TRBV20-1,CSASPPNRGELFF,TGCAGTGCTAGCCCCCCAAACAGGGGCGAACTGTTTTTT
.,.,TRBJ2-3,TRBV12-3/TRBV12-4,CASSGEAVYTQYF,TGTGCCAGCAGCGGGGAAGCCGTATATACGCAGTATTTT
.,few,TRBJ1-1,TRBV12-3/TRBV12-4,CASSPALLQPEAFF,TGTGCCAGCAGTCCGGCCCTCTTACAACCTGAAGCTTTCTTT
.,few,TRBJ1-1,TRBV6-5,CASSLRGGKAFF,TGTGCCAGCAGCCTACGTGGGGGGAAGGCTTTCTTT
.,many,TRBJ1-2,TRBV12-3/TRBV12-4,CASSLMRVYGYTF,TGTGCCAGCAGTTTAATGAGGGTCTATGGCTACACCTTC
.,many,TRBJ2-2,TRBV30,CAWILKGLNTGELFF,TGTGCCTGGATCCTCAAGGGGCTGAACACCGGGGAGCTGTTTTTT
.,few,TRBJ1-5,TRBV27,CASSLFRGSGNQPQHF,TGTGCCAGCAGTTTATTCCGGGGGTCTGGGAATCAGCCCCAGCATTTT
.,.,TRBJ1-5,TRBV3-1,CASSQAAGRGGNQPQHF,TGTGCCAGCAGCCAAGCGGCCGGCAGAGGAGGCAATCAGCCCCAGCATTTT
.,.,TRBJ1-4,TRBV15,CATGAWGANEKLFF,TGTGCCACCGGGGCTTGGGGGGCTAATGAAAAACTGTTTTTT
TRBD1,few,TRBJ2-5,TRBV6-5,CASSYTGDRGQETQYF,TGTGCCAGCAGTTACACGGGGGACAGGGGTCAAGAGACCCAGTACTTC
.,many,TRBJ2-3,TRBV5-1,CASRQDSTDTQYF,TGCGCCAGCAGGCAGGACAGCACAGATACGCAGTATTTT
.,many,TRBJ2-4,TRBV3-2,CASSQEQGRQGKNIQYF,TGTGCCAGCAGCCAAGAGCAGGGAAGACAGGGGAAAAACATTCAGTACTTC
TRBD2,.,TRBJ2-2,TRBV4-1,CASSQELAGGPGGELFF,TGCGCCAGCAGCCAGGAACTAGCGGGGGGGCCTGGCGGGGAGCTGTTTTTT